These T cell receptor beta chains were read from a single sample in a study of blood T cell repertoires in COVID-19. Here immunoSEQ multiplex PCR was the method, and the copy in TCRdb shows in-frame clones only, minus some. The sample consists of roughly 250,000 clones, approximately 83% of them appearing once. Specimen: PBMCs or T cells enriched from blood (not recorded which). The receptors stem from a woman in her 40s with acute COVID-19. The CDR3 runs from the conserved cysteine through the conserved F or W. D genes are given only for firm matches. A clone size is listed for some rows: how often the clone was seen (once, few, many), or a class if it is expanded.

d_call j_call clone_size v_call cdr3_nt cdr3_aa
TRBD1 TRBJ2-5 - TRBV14 TGTGCCAGCAGCTCGGACAGGGGGCGTATCGAGACCCAGTACTTC CASSSDRGRIETQYF
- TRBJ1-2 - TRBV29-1 TGCAGCGCCAGGGTCTCTGATGGCTACACCTTC CSARVSDGYTF
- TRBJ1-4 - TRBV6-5 TGTGCCAGCAGCCGACGGAGAACTAATGAAAAACTGTTTTTT CASSRRRTNEKLFF
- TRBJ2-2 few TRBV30 TGTGCCTGCCCCCACGGGTGGGGGGAGCTGTTTTTT CACPHGWGELFF
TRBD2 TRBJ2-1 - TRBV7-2 TGTGCCAGCAGCCCCTCTAGCGGGAGCGGAGAGCAGTTCTTC CASSPSSGSGEQFF
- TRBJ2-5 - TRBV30 TGTGCCTGGTCGCACGTCGCGAGGGAGACCCAGTACTTC CAWSHVARETQYF
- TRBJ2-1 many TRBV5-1 TGCGCCAGCAGCTTGGCCGAGGGAGGCAATGAGCAGTTCTTC CASSLAEGGNEQFF
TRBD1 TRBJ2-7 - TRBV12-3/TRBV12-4 TGTGCCAGCAGGACAGGGCAAGCCTACGAGCAGTACTTC CASRTGQAYEQYF
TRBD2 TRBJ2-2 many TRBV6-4 TGTGCCAGCAGCCCCGGGACTAGTCTCACCGGGGAGCTGTTTTTT CASSPGTSLTGELFF
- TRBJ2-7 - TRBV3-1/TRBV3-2 TGTGCCAGCAGCCATGGAGATGGGGGGAACGAGCAGTACTTC CASSHGDGGNEQYF
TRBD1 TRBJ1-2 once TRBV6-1 TGTGCCAGCAGTGAAGACCCGGGGACAGTTCGTTTTAACTATGGCTACACCTTC CASSEDPGTVRFNYGYTF
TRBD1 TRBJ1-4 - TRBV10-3 TGTGCCCCCAAGTGGACAGGGTCCCATGAAAAACTGTTTTTT CAPKWTGSHEKLFF
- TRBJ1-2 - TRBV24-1 TGTGCCACCAGTGATTTGGGGAGGGACTATGGCTACACCTTC CATSDLGRDYGYTF
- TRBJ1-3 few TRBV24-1 TGTGCCCCCCCCCTCAACACCATATATTTT CAPPLNTIYF
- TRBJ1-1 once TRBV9 TGTGCCAGCAGCCCGCGACACAACACTGAAGCTTTCTTT CASSPRHNTEAFF
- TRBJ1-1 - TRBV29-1 TGCAGCGCTCAACAGGGCGGTGGCACTGAAGCTTTCTTT CSAQQGGGTEAFF
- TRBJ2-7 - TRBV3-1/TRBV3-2 TGTGCCAGCAGCCAAGCCCCTTCAGGGTCCGAGCAGTACTTC CASSQAPSGSEQYF
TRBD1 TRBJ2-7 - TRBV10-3 TGTGCCACCACAGGGGTTGGGTCCTACGAGCAGTACTTC CATTGVGSYEQYF
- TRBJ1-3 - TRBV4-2 TGTGCCAGCAGCCAAGTGGGCAGAAGCTCCTCTGGAAACACCATATATTTT CASSQVGRSSSGNTIYF
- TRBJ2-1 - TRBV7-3 TGTGCCAGCAGCTTAGTAGCGGATACCTACAATGAGCAGTTCTTC CASSLVADTYNEQFF
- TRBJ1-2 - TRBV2 TGTGCCAGCAGTGTAGGGGACTATGGCTACACCTTC CASSVGDYGYTF
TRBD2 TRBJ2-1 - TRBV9 TGTGCCAGCAGCAGAACTAGCGGGAGAACTTTCTACAATGAGCAGTTCTTC CASSRTSGRTFYNEQFF